The subject of this entry is one T cell receptor (beta chain). The data originate from a study of blood T cell repertoires in COVID-19. Study as a whole: The United States, Italy and Spain were the sources of the acute and convalescent COVID-19 samples. T cells, B-cell-depleted T cells, or PBMCs provided the cDNA or gDNA that served as material.

The V gene's germline CDR1 is MDHEN and CDR2 SYDVKM. The CDR3 totals 14 residues. Trimming took 6 bases from V and 6 from J; bases not matched to a gene: 6. In the authors' methods: Scientists estimated how many nucleated cells there were by amplifying reference gene primers. Generated by immunoSEQ multiplex PCR, the TCRdb table keeps only in-frame clones and is missing some. V and J calls and clone size come straight from that table; D and trimming were deduced from the DNA. This sample yields approximately 73,000 clones, of which approximately 86% are seen a single time; around 1.9% belongs to the top ten.

The J gene is TRBJ1-2, the V gene TRBV28, with 11 bases identical to TRBD1. The sequence came from a woman in her sixties with acute or convalescent COVID-19. The sample comprised peripheral blood. CDR3 sequence (DNA): TGTGCCAGCAGACTGGAGGACAGGGGGCATGGCTACACCTTC. Residues: CASRLEDRGHGYTF.